Ten or more counts support the clone carrying this TCR beta chain. Its antigen is as yet unknown. Germline trimming cut 3 bases from V and 6 bases from J; bases unmatched to any gene: 7. CDR3 length: 14 residues. This entry is derived from a study of Graves' ophthalmopathy and Graves' hyperthyroidism. Study overall: The collection of peripheral blood took place at initial diagnosis, before any treatment.

Points from the study as a whole: Ophthalmopathy cases were distinguished from stable hyperthyroidism by a 13-signature model, reaching about 90% sensitivity and approximately 83% specificity. Most expanded thyroid clonotypes above 0.001 frequency also appeared in blood.

Clinical symptoms, serum thyroxine, TRAb, thyroid ultrasound and orbital computed tomography formed the basis of diagnosis. TCR beta CDR3 regions were amplified from RNA transcripts. First-round RT-PCR relied on HTBI primers, and a second-round multiplex PCR came next. TCRdb ran MiXCR on the multiplex PCR reads and lists one entry per CDR3 protein. Here the sample spans 350,000 to 400,000 distinct CDR3 sequences, about 16% being singletons. The sequenced sample consisted of peripheral blood. The TCR was taken from a young woman with stable Graves' hyperthyroidism. The chain employs TRBV12-3 or TRBV12-4 and TRBJ1-2; the match to TRBD1 covers 7 bases. CDR3 nucleotides: TGTGCCAGCAGTTTTCGGGGACAGAGCGATGGCTACACCTTC. It yields the protein CASSFRGQSDGYTF.